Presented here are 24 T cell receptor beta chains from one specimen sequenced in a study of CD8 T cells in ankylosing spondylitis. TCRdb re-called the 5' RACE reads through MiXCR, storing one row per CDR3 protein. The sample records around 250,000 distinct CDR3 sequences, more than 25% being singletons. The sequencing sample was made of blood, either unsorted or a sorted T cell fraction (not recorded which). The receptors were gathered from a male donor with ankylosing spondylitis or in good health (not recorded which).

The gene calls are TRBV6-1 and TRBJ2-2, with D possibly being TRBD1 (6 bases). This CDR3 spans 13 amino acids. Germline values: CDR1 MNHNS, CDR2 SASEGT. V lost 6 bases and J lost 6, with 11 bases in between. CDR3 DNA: TGTGCCAGCAGCGCACAGGGAGCCGGGGAGCTGTTTTTT. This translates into CASSAQGAGELFF.

CDR3 residues: CASRGHGGTEAFF. CDR3 nucleotide sequence: TGCGCCAGCAGGGGTCATGGGGGGACTGAAGCTTTCTTT. This sequence joins TRBV10-2 and TRBJ1-1, with D perhaps matching TRBD1 (5 bases). This CDR3 is built from 13 residues. The V gene's germline CDR1 is WSHSY and CDR2 SAAADI. The V and J ends lost 6 bases and 5 bases respectively, with 13 bases between them.

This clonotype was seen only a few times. The CDR3 nucleotides are TGTGCCAGCACCGATGGACTAGTTCCCATAGAGACCCAGTACTTC. Protein: CASTDGLVPIETQYF. This chain uses TRBV12-3 or TRBV12-4 with TRBJ2-5, with 7 bases matching TRBD2. This CDR3 has 15 amino acids. The trim removed 7 bases at V and 4 bases at J, leaving 12 bases unmatched.

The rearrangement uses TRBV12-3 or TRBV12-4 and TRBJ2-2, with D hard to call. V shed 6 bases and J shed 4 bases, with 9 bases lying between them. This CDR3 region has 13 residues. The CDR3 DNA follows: TGTGCCAGCAGCGCGGACGGCACCGGGGAGCTGTTTTTT. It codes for CASSADGTGELFF.

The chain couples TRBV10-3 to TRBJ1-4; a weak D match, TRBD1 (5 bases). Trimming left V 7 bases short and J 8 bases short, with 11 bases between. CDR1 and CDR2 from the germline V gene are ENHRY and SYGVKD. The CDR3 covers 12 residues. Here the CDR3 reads CAIKGAGEKLFF. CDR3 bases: TGTGCCATCAAAGGGGCAGGGGAAAAACTGTTTTTT.

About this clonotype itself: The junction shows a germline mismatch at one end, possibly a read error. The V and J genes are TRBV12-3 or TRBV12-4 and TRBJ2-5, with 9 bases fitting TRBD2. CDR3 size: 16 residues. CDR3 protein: CATSTIAGEGRETQYF. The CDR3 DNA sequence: TGTGCCACCAGTACCATAGCGGGGGAGGGTAGAGAGACCCAGTACTTC.

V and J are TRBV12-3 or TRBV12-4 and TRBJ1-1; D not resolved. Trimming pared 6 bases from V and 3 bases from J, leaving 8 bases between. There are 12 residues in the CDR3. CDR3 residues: CASSPIDTEAFF. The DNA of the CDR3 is TGTGCCAGCAGCCCAATTGACACTGAAGCTTTCTTT.

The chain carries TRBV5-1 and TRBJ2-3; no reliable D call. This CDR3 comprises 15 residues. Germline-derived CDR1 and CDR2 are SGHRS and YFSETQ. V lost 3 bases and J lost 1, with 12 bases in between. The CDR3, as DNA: TGCGCCAGCAGCTCCAGCGTGGGCGGCACAGATACGCAGTATTTT. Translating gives CASSSSVGGTDTQYF.

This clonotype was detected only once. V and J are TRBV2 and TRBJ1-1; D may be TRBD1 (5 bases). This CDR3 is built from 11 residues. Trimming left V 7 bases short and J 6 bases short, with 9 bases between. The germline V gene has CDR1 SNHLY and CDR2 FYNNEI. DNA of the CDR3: TGTGCCAGCAAAGACAGTTCTGAAGCTTTCTTT. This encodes CASKDSSEAFF.

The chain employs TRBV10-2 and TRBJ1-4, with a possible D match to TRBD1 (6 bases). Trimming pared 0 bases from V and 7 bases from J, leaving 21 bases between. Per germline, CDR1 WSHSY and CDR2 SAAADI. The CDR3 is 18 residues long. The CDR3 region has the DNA TGCGCCAGCAGTGAGTCCGCCTACAGTGGGGCGGGGGCTGAAAAACTGTTTTTT. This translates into CASSESAYSGAGAEKLFF.

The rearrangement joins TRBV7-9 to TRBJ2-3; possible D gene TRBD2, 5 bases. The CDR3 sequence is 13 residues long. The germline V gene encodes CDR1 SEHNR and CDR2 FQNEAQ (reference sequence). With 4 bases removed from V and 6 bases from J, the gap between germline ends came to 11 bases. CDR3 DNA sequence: TGTGCCAGCAGCTCCGGGGAGTCCGATACGCAGTATTTT. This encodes CASSSGESDTQYF.

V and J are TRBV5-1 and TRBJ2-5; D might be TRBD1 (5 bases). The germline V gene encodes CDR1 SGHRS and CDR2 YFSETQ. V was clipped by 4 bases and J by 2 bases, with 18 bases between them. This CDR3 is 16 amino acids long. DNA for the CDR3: TGCGCCAGCAGCCCCTCCGGCAGGGAACGTCAAGAGACCCAGTACTTC. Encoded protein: CASSPSGRERQETQYF.

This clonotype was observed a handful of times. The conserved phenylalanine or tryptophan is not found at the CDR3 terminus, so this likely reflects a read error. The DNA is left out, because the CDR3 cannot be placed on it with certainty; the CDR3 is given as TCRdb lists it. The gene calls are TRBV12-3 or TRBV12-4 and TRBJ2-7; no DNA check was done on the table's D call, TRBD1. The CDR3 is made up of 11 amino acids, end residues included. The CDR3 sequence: CASSLQQGSEG.

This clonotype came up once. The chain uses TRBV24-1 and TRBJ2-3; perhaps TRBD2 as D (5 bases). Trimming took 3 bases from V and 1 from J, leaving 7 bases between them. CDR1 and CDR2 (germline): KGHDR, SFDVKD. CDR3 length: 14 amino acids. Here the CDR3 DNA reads TGTGCCACCAGTGATGGGAGAGGCACAGATACGCAGTATTTT. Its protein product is CATSDGRGTDTQYF.

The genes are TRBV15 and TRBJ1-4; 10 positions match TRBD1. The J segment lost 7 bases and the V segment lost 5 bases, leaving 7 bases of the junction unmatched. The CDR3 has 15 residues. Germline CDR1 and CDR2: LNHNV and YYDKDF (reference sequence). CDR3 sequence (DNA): TGTGCCACCAGCGGCCGGGACAGGGGACGTGAAAAACTGTTTTTT. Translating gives CATSGRDRGREKLFF. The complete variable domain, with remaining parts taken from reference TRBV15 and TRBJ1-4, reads DAMVIQNPRYQVTQFGKPVTLSCSQTLNHNVMYWYQQKSSQAPKLLFHYYDKDFNNEADTPDNFQSRRPNTSFCFLDIRSPGLGDTAMYLCATSGRDRGREKLFFGSGTQLSVL.

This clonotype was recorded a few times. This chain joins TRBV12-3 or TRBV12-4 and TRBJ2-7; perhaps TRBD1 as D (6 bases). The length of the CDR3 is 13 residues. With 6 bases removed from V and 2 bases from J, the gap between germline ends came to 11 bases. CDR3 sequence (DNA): TGTGCCAGCAGGACAGGTTTAACCTACGAGCAGTACTTC. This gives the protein CASRTGLTYEQYF.

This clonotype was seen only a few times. The CDR3 reads CASSLDGRDYNEQFF. The CDR3 DNA is TGTGCCAGCAGTTTAGATGGTCGGGACTACAATGAGCAGTTCTTC. The chain carries TRBV12-3 or TRBV12-4 and TRBJ2-1; possibly TRBD2 for D (5 bases). V lost 1 base and J lost 3, with 10 bases in between. This CDR3 is built from 15 residues.

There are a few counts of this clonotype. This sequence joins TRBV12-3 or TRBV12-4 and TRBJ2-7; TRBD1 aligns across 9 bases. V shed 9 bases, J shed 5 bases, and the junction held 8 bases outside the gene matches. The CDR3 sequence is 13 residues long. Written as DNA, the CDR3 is TGTGCCAGTTCGAAGGGACAGGGTAACGAGCAGTACTTC. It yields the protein CASSKGQGNEQYF.

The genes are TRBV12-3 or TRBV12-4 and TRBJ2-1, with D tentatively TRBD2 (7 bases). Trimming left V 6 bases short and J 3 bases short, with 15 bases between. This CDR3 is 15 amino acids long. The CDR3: CASRWGGAGYNEQFF. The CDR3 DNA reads TGTGCCAGCAGGTGGGGGGGGGCTGGCTACAATGAGCAGTTCTTC.

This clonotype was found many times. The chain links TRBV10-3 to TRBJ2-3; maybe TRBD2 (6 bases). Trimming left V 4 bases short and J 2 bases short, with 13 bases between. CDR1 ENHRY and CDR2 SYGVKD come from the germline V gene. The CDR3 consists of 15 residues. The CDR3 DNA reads TGTGCCATCAGTGGGGTGGGACTCGACACAGATACGCAGTATTTT. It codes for CAISGVGLDTDTQYF.

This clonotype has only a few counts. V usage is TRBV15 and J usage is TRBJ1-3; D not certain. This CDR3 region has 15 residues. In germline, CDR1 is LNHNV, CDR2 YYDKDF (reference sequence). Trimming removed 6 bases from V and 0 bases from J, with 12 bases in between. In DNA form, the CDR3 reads TGTGCCACCAGTCCGGACGCTTACTCTGGAAACACCATATATTTT. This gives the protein CATSPDAYSGNTIYF.

CDR3 in DNA: TGTGCCAGCAGTCCGACTAGCGGGGGGGTTTACGAGCAGTACTTC. Protein product: CASSPTSGGVYEQYF. The chain is built from TRBV6-1 and TRBJ2-7, with TRBD2 matching 14 bases. CDR3 length: 15 amino acids. Germline assignment: CDR1 MNHNS and CDR2 SASEGT. V lost 5 bases and J lost 4; bases outside the gene matches: 4.

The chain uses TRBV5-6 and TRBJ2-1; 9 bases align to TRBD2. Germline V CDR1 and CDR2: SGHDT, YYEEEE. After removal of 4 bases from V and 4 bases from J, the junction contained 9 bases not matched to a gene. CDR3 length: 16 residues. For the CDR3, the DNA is TGTGCCAGCAGCCCCGATAGCGGGGGAGTTTACAATGAGCAGTTCTTC. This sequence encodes CASSPDSGGVYNEQFF.

CDR3 in amino acids: CASSGTSGLLDEQFF. DNA for the CDR3: TGTGCCAGCTCAGGGACTAGCGGGCTTCTGGATGAGCAGTTCTTC. The V and J genes are TRBV18 and TRBJ2-1; 12 nucleotides line up with TRBD2. Germline trimming cut 5 bases from V and 8 bases from J; bases unmatched to any gene: 7. Germline CDR1 and CDR2: KGHSH and LQKENI. This CDR3 contains 15 residues.